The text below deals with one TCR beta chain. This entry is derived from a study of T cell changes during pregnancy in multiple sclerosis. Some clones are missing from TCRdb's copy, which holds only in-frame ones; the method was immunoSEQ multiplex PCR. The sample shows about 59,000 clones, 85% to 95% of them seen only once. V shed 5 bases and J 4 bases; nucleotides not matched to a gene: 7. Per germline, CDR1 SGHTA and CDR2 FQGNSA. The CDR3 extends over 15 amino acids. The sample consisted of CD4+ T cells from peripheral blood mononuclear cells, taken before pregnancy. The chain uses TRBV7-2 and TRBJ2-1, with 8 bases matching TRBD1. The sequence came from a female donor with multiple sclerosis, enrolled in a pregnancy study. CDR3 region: CASSPGGFGYNEQFF. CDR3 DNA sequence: TGTGCCAGCAGCCCAGGGGGCTTCGGTTACAATGAGCAGTTCTTC.